These T cell receptor beta chains were read from a single sample in a study of CD8 T cells in ankylosing spondylitis. From the 5' RACE reads, TCRdb called clonotypes with MiXCR, one entry per CDR3 protein. This table holds approximately 250,000 distinct CDR3 sequences, roughly 10% found once. The sequencing input was blood, either unsorted or a sorted T cell fraction (not recorded which). The receptors originated from a male donor with ankylosing spondylitis or in good health (not recorded which). Both conserved end residues are part of each CDR3. D genes are given only for firm matches. Clone size is not always given. Where it is, it says once, few, many or a class for expanded clones.

d_gene	abundance	v_gene	j_gene	CDR3aa	CDR3nt
TRBD2	NA	TRBV5-1	TRBJ2-1	CASSLELAASYNEQFF	TGCGCCAGCAGCTTAGAACTAGCGGCCTCCTACAATGAGCAGTTCTTC
NA	NA	TRBV7-6	TRBJ2-6	CASSLGSVAGSNVLTF	TGTGCCAGCAGCTTAGGTTCCGTTGCCGGGTCCAACGTCCTGACTTTC
NA	many	TRBV12-3/TRBV12-4	TRBJ1-3	CASTNRRENTIYF	TGTGCCAGCACCAACAGGCGGGAAAACACCATATATTTT
TRBD1	many	TRBV12-3/TRBV12-4	TRBJ1-5	CASSLARQGALSNQPQHF	TGTGCCAGCAGTTTAGCGCGGCAGGGGGCGCTTAGCAATCAGCCCCAGCATTTT
NA	many	TRBV5-1	TRBJ1-1	CASSPDGVNTEAFF	TGCGCCAGCAGCCCAGACGGAGTTAACACTGAAGCTTTCTTT
NA	few	TRBV5-1	TRBJ2-6	CASSWGAVRAGANVLTF	TGCGCCAGCAGCTGGGGGGCAGTTCGGGCTGGGGCCAACGTCCTGACTTTC
NA	NA	TRBV14	TRBJ1-1	CASTPLEGRQANTEAFF	TGTGCCAGCACCCCGCTAGAGGGGAGGCAGGCGAACACTGAAGCTTTCTTT
TRBD2	NA	TRBV7-2	TRBJ2-3	CASSPSGPKGAQYF	TGTGCCAGCAGTCCTAGCGGGCCGAAAGGGGCGCAGTATTTT
NA	many	TRBV29-1	TRBJ2-1	CSVGRGNNEQFF	TGCAGCGTTGGGAGAGGGAACAATGAGCAGTTCTTC
NA	NA	TRBV11-2	TRBJ2-3	CASSPGGEYTDTQYF	TGTGCCAGCAGCCCAGGGGGGGAGTATACAGATACGCAGTATTTT
NA	many	TRBV7-2	TRBJ1-5	CASTPWSNQPQHF	TGTGCCAGCACCCCTTGGAGCAATCAGCCCCAGCATTTT
NA	many	TRBV5-1	TRBJ2-1	CASSLAPVEQFF	TGCGCCAGCAGCTTGGCCCCGGTTGAGCAGTTCTTC
TRBD2	many	TRBV20-1	TRBJ2-2	CSARTSGLNTGELFF	TGCAGTGCACGAACTAGCGGCCTAAACACCGGGGAGCTGTTTTTT
NA	many	TRBV20-1	TRBJ1-5	CSASLAGAQPQHF	TGCAGTGCTAGTCTTGCAGGGGCACAGCCCCAGCATTTT
NA	few	TRBV4-1	TRBJ2-7	CASSQDLGGLRSYEQYF	TGCGCCAGCAGCCAAGATCTAGGGGGATTGAGGTCCTACGAGCAGTACTTC
NA	many	TRBV7-9	TRBJ2-1	CASSLPGAEDYNEQFF	TGTGCCAGCAGCTTACCGGGCGCGGAGGACTACAATGAGCAGTTCTTC
TRBD2	NA	TRBV13	TRBJ2-7	CASSLGRGLALGEQYF	TGTGCCAGCAGCTTAGGCCGCGGACTAGCCCTCGGCGAGCAGTACTTC
TRBD2	few	TRBV6-4	TRBJ2-2	CASSDSSGRATGELFF	TGTGCCAGCAGTGACTCGAGCGGGAGGGCCACCGGGGAGCTGTTTTTT
NA	NA	TRBV9	TRBJ2-1	CASSARGEPYYNEQFF	TGTGCCAGCAGCGCGAGGGGGGAACCTTATTACAATGAGCAGTTCTTC
NA	NA	TRBV7-9	TRBJ1-1	CASSLEPGRNTEAFF	TGTGCCAGCAGCTTAGAGCCAGGGCGGAACACTGAAGCTTTCTTT
TRBD2	few	TRBV4-2	TRBJ2-1	CASSQTSGRVRNEQFF	TGTGCCAGCAGCCAGACTAGCGGGAGGGTGCGGAATGAGCAGTTCTTC
TRBD2	many	TRBV20-1	TRBJ2-3	CSAREGSGRTTDTQYF	TGCAGTGCTAGAGAGGGGAGCGGGAGAACTACAGATACGCAGTATTTT
NA	many	TRBV5-6	TRBJ2-7	CASSLRRSYEQYF	TGTGCCAGCAGCTTAAGGCGGTCCTACGAGCAGTACTTC
NA	many	TRBV19	TRBJ1-1	CASSIVGYTEAFF	TGTGCCAGTAGTATAGTCGGGTACACTGAAGCTTTCTTT
NA	many	TRBV7-6	TRBJ2-1	CASSSYSVKQFF	TGTGCCAGCAGCTCGTATAGCGTTAAGCAGTTCTTC
NA	many	TRBV10-3	TRBJ2-5	CATAEGRETQYF	TGTGCCACCGCAGAGGGACGAGAGACCCAGTACTTC
NA	few	TRBV4-1	TRBJ1-1	CASSHSPGVVTEAFF	TGCGCCAGCAGCCATTCCCCAGGGGTTGTCACTGAAGCTTTCTTT
NA	many	TRBV29-1	TRBJ2-3	CSVDLTGRDTQYF	TGCAGCGTTGATTTAACAGGGAGAGATACGCAGTATTTT
NA	many	TRBV5-1	TRBJ2-3	CASSLEGNPMDTQYF	TGCGCCAGCAGCTTGGAGGGTAATCCAATGGATACGCAGTATTTT
TRBD1	NA	TRBV5-1	TRBJ2-7	CASSTGTALPYEQYF	TGCGCCAGCAGCACTGGGACAGCACTTCCCTACGAGCAGTACTTC
TRBD2	many	TRBV20-1	TRBJ2-7	CSARGLAAVYEQYF	TGCAGTGCTAGGGGACTAGCGGCCGTCTACGAGCAGTACTTC
TRBD2	many	TRBV11-1	TRBJ2-7	CASQTSGSFHEQYF	TGTGCCAGCCAAACTAGCGGGAGTTTCCACGAGCAGTACTTC
NA	few	TRBV2	TRBJ2-7	CASSERRGVVSREQYF	TGTGCCAGCAGTGAAAGACGGGGAGTCGTTTCACGCGAGCAGTACTTC
TRBD1	many	TRBV20-1	TRBJ1-2	CSALSGQPSYGYTF	TGCAGTGCTCTTTCGGGACAGCCGTCCTATGGCTACACCTTC
TRBD2	many	TRBV4-1	TRBJ2-1	CASSQDGGLADNEQFF	TGCGCCAGCAGCCAAGATGGGGGACTAGCGGACAATGAGCAGTTCTTC
NA	many	TRBV12-3/TRBV12-4	TRBJ1-2	CASRSTQGYTF	TGTGCCAGCAGATCGACTCAGGGCTACACCTTC
TRBD1	many	TRBV5-5	TRBJ1-1	CASSPGQGGETEAFF	TGTGCCAGCAGCCCAGGACAGGGTGGGGAAACTGAAGCTTTCTTT
TRBD1	NA	TRBV20-1	TRBJ2-7	CSARTGFSYEQYF	TGCAGTGCTCGGACAGGGTTCTCCTACGAGCAGTACTTC
TRBD2	many	TRBV9	TRBJ2-5	CASSGEAGFPGETQYF	TGTGCCAGCAGCGGTGAAGCGGGGTTCCCCGGGGAGACCCAGTACTTC
NA	many	TRBV9	TRBJ2-7	CASSSRTSEQYF	TGTGCCAGCAGCTCACGTACCTCCGAGCAGTACTTC
NA	NA	TRBV5-1	TRBJ1-1	CASSLYGSNTEAFF	TGCGCCAGCAGCTTGTACGGGTCGAACACTGAAGCTTTCTTT
NA	many	TRBV10-3	TRBJ2-1	CAISESGLASNEQFF	TGTGCCATCAGTGAGTCGGGGTTAGCGAGCAATGAGCAGTTCTTC